A single sample is the source of the 10 T cell receptor beta chains below, sequenced in a study of cytomegalovirus exposure and HLA in healthy donors. Vbeta (60) and Jbeta (13) primers were used in the PCR. TCRdb keeps only in-frame clones here, not all; method: immunoSEQ multiplex PCR. Of around 85,000 clones listed, about 68% are singletons. Input material: PBMCs. The receptors here all came from a man aged 25-45 years in good health and CMV-seropositive.

There are a few counts of this clone. The gene calls are TRBV19 and TRBJ2-7, with TRBD2 matching 9 bases. Germline V gene sequence: CDR1 LNHDA, CDR2 SQIVND (reference sequence). Losses at the gene ends were 3 bases for V and 0 bases for J; bases not matched to a gene: 3. This CDR3 comprises 15 residues. The CDR3 coding sequence is TGTGCCAGTAGTATTAAAGCGGGAGGCTCCTACGAGCAGTACTTC. Its protein is CASSIKAGGSYEQYF.

V is TRBV29-1 and J is TRBJ2-1; 8 bases line up with TRBD1. The V gene's germline CDR1 is SQVTM and CDR2 ANQGSEA. Losses at the gene ends were 4 bases for V and 0 bases for J; bases not matched to a gene: 5. The CDR3 loop spans 15 amino acids. The CDR3 sequence is CSVGTGGSSYNEQFF. CDR3 nucleotide sequence: TGCAGCGTTGGCACAGGGGGGAGCTCCTACAATGAGCAGTTCTTC.

The chain has TRBV7-9 and TRBJ1-5; 7 bases align to TRBD1. Germline V gene data show CDR1 as SEHNR and CDR2 as FQNEAQ (reference sequence). CDR3 length: 15 amino acids. With 4 bases clipped from V and 4 bases from J, the junction kept 7 bases outside the gene matches. The CDR3 sequence is CASSSLDRPNQPQHF. Here the CDR3 DNA reads TGTGCCAGCAGCTCCTTGGACAGGCCAAATCAGCCCCAGCATTTT. The variable domain in full, completed from reference TRBV7-9 and TRBJ1-5, reads DTGVSQNPRHKITKRGQNVTFRCDPISEHNRLYWYRQTLGQGPEFLTYFQNEAQLEKSRLLSDRFSAERPKGSFSTLEIQRTEQGDSAMYLCASSSLDRPNQPQHFGDGTRLSIL.

The chain employs TRBV9 and TRBJ2-2; 14 positions match TRBD2. The trim removed 4 bases at V and 6 bases at J, leaving 5 bases unmatched. The germline CDR1 and CDR2 sequences are SGDLS and YYNGEE. The CDR3 sequence is 16 residues long. CDR3 DNA sequence: TGTGCCAGCAGCCCGGGACTAGCGGGAGCCGCCGGGGAGCTGTTTTTT. Its protein is CASSPGLAGAAGELFF.

This clone was observed once. The same CDR3 is also encoded by other DNA sequences in this sample. The genes are TRBV6-5 and TRBJ2-7, with TRBD1 identical over 10 bases. Per the germline V gene, CDR1 is MNHEY and CDR2 is SVGAGI. The CDR3 contains 15 residues. V was clipped by 5 bases and J by 3 bases; unmatched bases: 7. The CDR3 nucleotides are TGTGCCAGCAGTACATTCGGGACAGGGGTCTACGAGCAGTACTTC. It is translated as CASSTFGTGVYEQYF.

This clone has more than one count but fewer than ten. The gene calls are TRBV4-3 and TRBJ1-2; perhaps TRBD1 as D (6 bases). This CDR3 spans 15 amino acids. CDR1 is LGHNA and CDR2 is YSLEER in the germline V gene. Trimming took 0 bases from V and 4 from J, leaving 12 bases between them. CDR3 sequence: CASSQEGGPGYGYTF. The CDR3, as DNA: TGCGCCAGCAGCCAAGAAGGGGGACCAGGCTATGGCTACACCTTC.

The chain couples TRBV5-5 to TRBJ2-7, with a weak D call TRBD1 (5 bases). The CDR3 spans 15 residues. Trimming pared 5 bases from V and 0 bases from J, leaving 15 bases between. Germline CDR1 reads SGHKS; CDR2 reads YYEKEE (reference sequence). CDR3 sequence (DNA): TGTGCCAGCAGGGGGCGGTCAGAGAGCTCCTACGAGCAGTACTTC. This translates into CASRGRSESSYEQYF.

This rearrangement joins TRBV5-6 to TRBJ2-7; possible D gene TRBD2, 5 bases. V shed 3 bases and J shed 3 bases, with 16 bases lying between them. CDR3 length: 15 amino acids. Germline V gene lookup returns CDR1 SGHDT and CDR2 YYEEEE. The CDR3 spells CASSSRDLNDYEQYF. The CDR3 coding sequence is TGTGCCAGCAGCTCCCGGGATCTAAATGACTACGAGCAGTACTTC.

J is TRBJ2-7 and V is TRBV5-4; 9 bases match TRBD1. CDR3 length: 15 residues. V lost 3 bases and J lost 0; bases outside the gene matches: 4. The V gene's germline CDR1 is SGHNT and CDR2 YYREEE (reference sequence). Here the CDR3 DNA reads TGTGCCAGCAGCTCCCCGGGACAGGGCTCCTACGAGCAGTACTTC. Translating it yields CASSSPGQGSYEQYF. Based on the CDR3 plus reference TRBV5-4 and TRBJ2-7, the full variable domain is ETGVTQSPTHLIKTRGQQVTLRCSSQSGHNTVSWYQQALGQGPQFIFQYYREEENGRGNFPPRFSGLQFPNYSSELNVNALELDDSALYLCASSSPGQGSYEQYFGPGTRLTVT.

The rearrangement joins TRBV5-4 to TRBJ1-2; 7 nucleotides line up with TRBD1. Germline CDR1 is SGHNT and CDR2 is YYREEE (reference sequence). J lost 10 bases, V lost 3 bases, and 15 bases had no gene match. The CDR3 length is 15 residues. The CDR3 region has the DNA TGTGCCAGCAGCTCTAATACGGGACAGTGGGCCGACTACACCTTC. This codes for CASSSNTGQWADYTF.